The 13 T cell receptor beta chains presented below share a single source sample, sequenced in a study of T cells in Graves' hyperthyroidism and ophthalmopathy. From RNA transcripts, TCR beta CDR3 regions were amplified. The TCR CDR3 first-round RT-PCR relied on the HTBI primer set. MiXCR, applied by TCRdb to the multiplex PCR reads, yields one record per CDR3 protein. Among 550,000 to 650,000 distinct CDR3 sequences listed, about 14% were seen once. The sequenced material came from blood. Receptors were obtained from a woman under 40 with Graves' hyperthyroidism that later progressed to Graves' ophthalmopathy.

The rearrangement joins TRBV12-3 or TRBV12-4 to TRBJ1-5; 8 bases line up with TRBD1. The CDR3 is made up of 13 amino acids. Trimming took 7 bases from V and 4 from J; bases not matched to a gene: 3. The CDR3 nucleotides read TGTGCCAGCACCACAGGGGGTAATCAGCCCCAGCATTTT. Its protein product is CASTTGGNQPQHF.

Regarding this clonotype: Just one base apart from a much larger clone, this may be a read error. This chain links TRBV19 with TRBJ1-2; 9 bases map to TRBD1. The CDR3 contains 14 residues. Germline trimming cut 7 bases from V and 1 base from J; bases unmatched to any gene: 4. Looked up from germline, CDR1 is LNHDA and CDR2 is SQIVND (reference sequence). The CDR3 sequence: CASIMGQGNYGYTF. CDR3 sequence (DNA): TGTGCCAGTATTATGGGACAGGGTAACTATGGCTACACCTTC. The entire variable domain, with the rest obtained from reference TRBV19 and TRBJ1-2, is as follows: DGGITQSPKYLFRKEGQNVTLSCEQNLNHDAMYWYRQDPGQGLRLIYYSQIVNDFQKGDIAEGYSVSREKKESFPLTVTSAQKNPTAFYLCASIMGQGNYGYTFGSGTRLTVV.

The sample holds many counts of this clonotype. V gene TRBV4-1 combines with J gene TRBJ2-1; 7 nucleotides agree with TRBD2. CDR3 length: 18 residues. The V segment lost 1 base and the J segment 8 bases; nucleotides outside the gene matches: 17. Germline CDR1 MGHRA, CDR2 YSYEKL. DNA for the CDR3: TGCGCCAGCAGCCAAGGCCCCCCGCGGGAGCTAGGTTGGGATGAGCAGTTCTTC. This codes for CASSQGPPRELGWDEQFF.

This clonotype appeared many times. The CDR3 here is CASSLVGGTGSNQPQHF. As DNA, the CDR3 is TGTGCCAGCAGCTTAGTGGGTGGGACAGGGAGTAATCAGCCCCAGCATTTT. V is TRBV7-2 and J is TRBJ1-5; 9 positions agree with TRBD1. This CDR3 is built from 17 residues. CDR1 and CDR2 from the germline V gene are SGHTA and FQGNSA. Germline trimming cut 1 base from V and 4 bases from J; bases unmatched to any gene: 8.

In this sample, this clonotype turned up a few times. This chain links TRBV6-2 or TRBV6-3 with TRBJ2-5, with D tentatively TRBD1 (6 bases). V lost 7 bases to trimming and J lost 2 bases, with 14 bases between them. Per germline, CDR1 MNHEY and CDR2 SVGEGT. The CDR3 has 14 amino acids. This chain's CDR3 is CASKEMGAQETQYF. The DNA for the CDR3 is TGTGCCAGCAAGGAAATGGGGGCGCAAGAGACCCAGTACTTC.

This clonotype was picked up many times. The V and J genes are TRBV5-1 and TRBJ2-1, with 11 bases matching TRBD1. Per germline, CDR1 SGHRS and CDR2 YFSETQ. V gave up 4 bases and J gave up 5 bases; unmatched junction bases: 5. The CDR3 sequence is 15 residues long. The CDR3 bases are TGCGCCAGCAGCCTGGACAGGGGGCTTCACAATGAGCAGTTCTTC. Its translation is CASSLDRGLHNEQFF.

Ten or more counts support this clonotype. The chain uses TRBV30 and TRBJ1-6, with D uncertain. Germline V gene data show CDR1 as GTSNPN and CDR2 as SVGIG (reference sequence). The CDR3 is 13 residues long. The chain's CDR3 is CGAERGRNSPLHF. The CDR3, as DNA: TGTGGGGCTGAGCGGGGTCGGAATTCACCCCTCCACTTT.

This clonotype was found many times. The rearrangement links TRBV13 to TRBJ2-3, with TRBD1 identical over 7 bases. Looked up from germline, CDR1 is PRHDT and CDR2 is FYEKMQ (reference sequence). V lost 8 bases to trimming and J lost 1 base; unmatched junction nucleotides: 6. This CDR3 comprises 14 residues. The CDR3 DNA reads TGTGCCAGCCGCACAGGGGTAGGCACAGATACGCAGTATTTT. Its protein is CASRTGVGTDTQYF.

The chain is built from TRBV12-3 or TRBV12-4 and TRBJ2-1; possibly TRBD1 for D (6 bases). Trimming stripped 5 bases from V and 4 bases from J, with 21 bases between. The CDR3 consists of 17 residues. The CDR3 DNA is TGTGCCAGCAGTCCCGGGGTAGAGGGCCAGGGGTACAATGAGCAGTTCTTC. This sequence encodes CASSPGVEGQGYNEQFF.

This clonotype showed up many times. V gene TRBV7-6 combines with J gene TRBJ1-1, with 7 bases lining up with TRBD1. Germline CDR1 reads SGHVS; CDR2 reads FNYEAQ. The CDR3 loop spans 16 amino acids. V gave up 5 bases and J gave up 1 base; unmatched junction bases: 10. In DNA form, the CDR3 reads TGTGCCAGCAGCCCCCGTGGAGGGGGCAAGAACACTGAAGCTTTCTTT. Protein: CASSPRGGGKNTEAFF.

The sample holds many counts of this clonotype. The V gene is TRBV15, the J gene TRBJ2-5; the D gene is possibly TRBD2 (5 bases). The V and J ends lost 5 bases and 2 bases respectively, with 18 bases between them. The CDR3 consists of 16 residues. CDR1 is LNHNV and CDR2 is YYDKDF in the germline V gene (reference sequence). CDR3 residues: CATSPYSTTRQETQYF. CDR3 DNA sequence: TGTGCCACCAGCCCCTACTCGACTACTAGGCAAGAGACCCAGTACTTC.

This clonotype was counted many times. J is TRBJ1-2 and V is TRBV2; D remains unclear. Germline CDR1 reads SNHLY; CDR2 reads FYNNEI. This CDR3 spans 14 amino acids. V dropped 10 bases and J dropped 1 base, with 16 bases sitting between them. The CDR3 DNA sequence: TGTGCCAACCCCGGGCCTAAAGATAACTATGGCTACACCTTC. It yields the protein CANPGPKDNYGYTF.

This clonotype was counted at least ten times. The chain is built from TRBV11-1 and TRBJ2-5, with a tentative D call TRBD2 (6 bases). The germline V gene has CDR1 SGHAT and CDR2 FQDESV (reference sequence). The CDR3 extends over 15 amino acids. The V and J ends lost 0 bases and 4 bases respectively, with 12 bases between them. The CDR3 is CASSLAAGSLETQYF. As DNA, the CDR3 is TGTGCCAGCAGCTTAGCGGCGGGATCCTTAGAGACCCAGTACTTC.